This TCR beta chain was documented in a study of CD8+ T cells in alopecia areata (dated by TCRdb to 2016 to 2019). For the wider study: To study T cell clonal expansion in alopecia areata, the researchers applied high-throughput TCRbeta sequencing to both the C3H/HeJ mouse model and human patients. RNA came from the PAXgene miRNA kit for fixed scalp, the miRNeasy kit for PBMCs, and the RNeasy kit for mouse skin. immunoSEQ multiplex PCR using 35 Vbeta forward primers and 13 Jbeta reverse primers was used to amplify TCRbeta CDR3 regions. Human TCRbeta sequencing covered scalp tissue and sorted CD4+ and CD8+ peripheral blood T cells from patchy and totalis/universalis alopecia areata patients and healthy controls. Scalp clonality was compared across normal scalp (n=4), patchy alopecia areata scalp (n=8), and alopecia totalis/universalis scalp (n=8).

Results the study describes overall, beyond this receptor: Compared with normal scalp, lesional scalp had higher clonality and more expanded CD8+ clones, particularly in alopecia totalis/universalis, a pattern that suggests antigenic drive. Unlike mouse skin, where gammadelta T cells dominate, normal human skin contains resident alphabeta T cells that get sequenced too, which complicates analysis of the scalp TCR repertoire. Shared TCR sequences between patients were less evident than in mice, which may be partly attributable to HLA diversity in the patient population.

With regard to this clone: Its antigen is still unknown. Base-call qualities are not available, and no considerably larger clone is one nucleotide away.

Libraries came from the immunoSEQ multiplex PCR assay. RNA was extracted from all samples and reverse transcribed into cDNA, which served as template for TCR sequencing. SuperScript III was used for first-strand cDNA synthesis, primed with a 2:1 mix of oligo-dT and random hexamers. A synthetic immune receptor repertoire was used to measure amplification bias, and any remaining bias was corrected computationally. Concerning the study's data processing: After raw reads were preprocessed to remove errors, the CDR3 was defined following IMGT conventions as running from the conserved cysteine to phenylalanine. Clonality was computed by normalizing Shannon entropy by log2 of the number of productive unique TCRs and subtracting the result from 1. Whether scalp clones were CD4 or CD8 was inferred by matching scalp TCRbeta sequences against CD4 and CD8 repertoires sorted from blood. TCRdb carries this immuneACCESS record with in-frame sequences only. Its versions omit some clonotypes, under half of them owing to an unresolved V gene in the studies checked, with the rest unexplained. V and J calls and clone size follow that table, whereas D and trimming were derived from the DNA. This sample is represented by a few hundred thousand clones; just over 55% of them were singletons. The ten largest clones capture about 5.3% of the sample.

After PBMCs were isolated by density centrifugation and stained for CD3, CD4 and CD8, a FACSAria was used to sort CD4+ and CD8+ T cells. Scalp biopsies and blood samples were provided by unaffected controls. The trim is 0 bases for V and 6 bases for J, with a gap of 8 bases between the germline ends. The germline V gene (reference sequence) supplies CDR1 LNHDA and CDR2 SQIVND. The CDR3 spans 13 residues, from the cysteine through the phenylalanine. The entry retains the CDR3 DNA only, 39 bases that are in frame from base 1. The sample consisted of CD8+ T cells sorted from blood. This receptor was obtained from a human donor in good health. Recombination joined TRBV19 with TRBJ1-2, with the identity of the D gene unclear. The CDR3: CASSIDVLDGYTF. The sequence in DNA is TGTGCCAGTAGTATAGATGTTTTGGATGGCTACACCTTC. This CDR3, with the reference TRBV19 and TRBJ1-2 proteins standing in past its ends, gives the full variable domain DGGITQSPKYLFRKEGQNVTLSCEQNLNHDAMYWYRQDPGQGLRLIYYSQIVNDFQKGDIAEGYSVSREKKESFPLTVTSAQKNPTAFYLCASSIDVLDGYTFGSGTRLTVV.